This T cell receptor beta chain was identified during a study of T cells in Graves' hyperthyroidism and ophthalmopathy. In the study overall: The authors collected peripheral blood at initial diagnosis, before any treatment. Broader study findings: Researchers report that a 13 V-J model separated ophthalmopathy from stable hyperthyroidism. Appearing also in blood were most of the thyroid clonotypes expanded above 0.001.

This CDR3 is 14 amino acids long. Germline values: CDR1 ENHRY, CDR2 SYGVKD. With 8 bases clipped from V and 4 bases from J, the junction kept 5 bases outside the gene matches. Regarding this clonotype: Its target is not known.

Graves' hyperthyroidism is called stable when ophthalmopathy does not progress within 18 months. The TCR beta CDR3 regions underwent amplification using RNA transcripts as the source. Using the HTBI primer set, a first-round RT-PCR was run on the TCR CDR3. One entry per CDR3 protein results from TCRdb running MiXCR on the multiplex PCR reads. Of a few hundred thousand distinct CDR3 sequences in the sample, less than 20% were seen once. The sample comprised blood. This chain links TRBV10-3 with TRBJ2-2; 9 nucleotides agree with TRBD2. This TCR came from a woman in her thirties with Graves' hyperthyroidism. The CDR3 nucleotides are TGTGCCATCTCTGGACTAGCGAGCACCGGGGAGCTGTTTTTT. It is translated as CAISGLASTGELFF.